A selection of T cell receptor beta chains follows, all from one sample in a study of blood T cell repertoires in COVID-19. Profiling relied on immunoSEQ multiplex PCR, and the TCRdb table lists in-frame clones only, not all of them. The data show 150,000 to 200,000 clones, with roughly 79% seen just once and 20% to 25% held by the top ten. Sequences were obtained from peripheral blood. The source of these receptors is a woman of 80 years or more with acute or convalescent COVID-19. Each CDR3 is given without its conserved first and last residue.

CDR3aa: ASSQGGSYSNQPQH
v_gene: TRBV4-1
j_gene: TRBJ1-5

CDR3aa: ASSGRPGQGIHEQY
v_gene: TRBV6-1
j_gene: TRBJ2-7

CDR3aa: ASSPVTSEAF
v_gene: TRBV11-2
j_gene: TRBJ1-1

CDR3aa: ASSRSRQGTSYEQY
v_gene: TRBV5-5
j_gene: TRBJ2-7

CDR3aa: ASSYGSLNEKLF
v_gene: TRBV6-5
j_gene: TRBJ1-4

CDR3aa: ASSLHGSGSYEQY
v_gene: TRBV7-2
j_gene: TRBJ2-7

CDR3aa: ATLGAASYEQY
v_gene: TRBV6-5
j_gene: TRBJ2-7

CDR3aa: ASSSSWAGRNQPQH
v_gene: TRBV13
j_gene: TRBJ1-5

CDR3aa: ATSRDRGGGNIQY
v_gene: TRBV15
j_gene: TRBJ2-4

CDR3aa: ASSRPDSDVNEQF
v_gene: TRBV4-3
j_gene: TRBJ2-1

CDR3aa: ASRRAFAGGYNEQF
v_gene: TRBV5-4
j_gene: TRBJ2-1

CDR3aa: ASSLRLAGSYEQY
v_gene: TRBV5-1
j_gene: TRBJ2-7

CDR3aa: ASSQGQGIVNQPQH
v_gene: TRBV4-1
j_gene: TRBJ1-5

CDR3aa: ASSQTGTGSPPRRY
v_gene: TRBV6-2/TRBV6-3
j_gene: TRBJ2-7

CDR3aa: ASSISGRAGDEQF
v_gene: TRBV5-1
j_gene: TRBJ2-1

CDR3aa: ASSSQGAGEQY
v_gene: TRBV2
j_gene: TRBJ2-7

CDR3aa: ASSQWGSGSPSSYEQY
v_gene: TRBV3-1/TRBV3-2
j_gene: TRBJ2-7

CDR3aa: SAALETQY
v_gene: TRBV20-1
j_gene: TRBJ2-5

CDR3aa: ASSQGLPGNTEAF
v_gene: TRBV3-1/TRBV3-2
j_gene: TRBJ1-1

CDR3aa: ASSPTSGTYNEQF
v_gene: TRBV5-4
j_gene: TRBJ2-1

CDR3aa: ASSLTSGQETQY
v_gene: TRBV7-9
j_gene: TRBJ2-5

CDR3aa: ASSSRTGGGYT
v_gene: TRBV7-2
j_gene: TRBJ1-2

CDR3aa: ASTSGEFSGNQPQH
v_gene: TRBV19
j_gene: TRBJ1-5

CDR3aa: ASSLNPGQGNTEAF
v_gene: TRBV7-9
j_gene: TRBJ1-1

CDR3aa: ASSHAGRGYNEQF
v_gene: TRBV3-1/TRBV3-2
j_gene: TRBJ2-1

CDR3aa: ASSLIGTGTYTEAF
v_gene: TRBV5-1
j_gene: TRBJ1-1

CDR3aa: ASSPSTSRSTDTQY
v_gene: TRBV5-4
j_gene: TRBJ2-3